The 27 T cell receptor beta chains below come from one sample, sequenced in a study of cytomegalovirus exposure and HLA in healthy donors. 13 Jbeta primers and 60 Vbeta primers were used for the PCR. Method: immunoSEQ multiplex PCR; TCRdb's copy keeps in-frame clones and lacks some. The top ten clones hold 2% to 2.5% of a sample with over 110,000 clones, about 84% of them seen once. The sequenced material came from PBMCs. These receptors were taken from a woman aged 18 to 35 in good health and CMV-seropositive.

This chain links TRBV6-1 with TRBJ2-4; possibly TRBD2 for D (5 bases). The CDR3 totals 13 residues. Trimming cost V 11 bases and J 8 bases, with 19 bases left between them. Per germline, CDR1 MNHNS and CDR2 SASEGT. CDR3 sequence: CASRREPWDIQYF. The CDR3 DNA reads as TGTGCCTCTCGTAGGGAGCCCTGGGACATTCAGTACTTC.

V is TRBV15 and J is TRBJ2-7; TRBD2 matches at 13 bases. The junction had 4 bases not matched to a gene; V was cut back by 4 bases and J by 4 bases. Germline CDR1 and CDR2: LNHNV and YYDKDF (reference sequence). The CDR3 is 15 residues long. The CDR3 reads CATSTGTSGVYEQYF. The CDR3 region has the DNA TGTGCCACCAGCACCGGGACTAGCGGGGTATACGAGCAGTACTTC.

Only one count was recorded for this clone. The V call is TRBV29-1, the J call TRBJ1-2; 7 bases map to TRBD1. This CDR3 has 14 amino acids. CDR1 and CDR2 (germline): SQVTM, ANQGSEA. The V and J ends lost 6 bases and 8 bases, in that order; junction bases with no gene match: 15. CDR3 sequence: CSVALGGVVGGYTF. The CDR3 DNA sequence: TGCAGCGTCGCCTTAGGGGGCGTTGTGGGCGGCTACACCTTC.

J is TRBJ1-4 and V is TRBV19, with 8 bases identical to TRBD1. V was clipped by 5 bases and J by 7 bases; unmatched bases: 3. CDR3 length: 13 residues. CDR1 is LNHDA and CDR2 is SQIVND in the germline V gene (reference sequence). In DNA form, the CDR3 reads TGTGCCAGTAGTCAGGGGGCGGGTGAAAAACTGTTTTTT. Its protein is CASSQGAGEKLFF.

The chain employs TRBV5-1 and TRBJ2-2; 9 bases map to TRBD1. Germline V CDR1 and CDR2: SGHRS, YFSETQ. The CDR3 runs to 16 residues. The J segment lost 5 bases and the V segment lost 4 bases, leaving 9 bases of the junction unmatched. The CDR3 loop reads CASSRTGALETGELFF. CDR3 nucleotide sequence: TGCGCCAGCAGCAGGACAGGGGCCCTCGAGACCGGGGAGCTGTTTTTT.

The gene calls are TRBV7-2 and TRBJ1-5, with 7 bases that match TRBD1. Germline V gene data show CDR1 as SGHTA and CDR2 as FQGNSA. The CDR3 length is 14 residues. V dropped 4 bases and J dropped 4; count of bases not matched to a gene: 4. The CDR3 is CASSSRDRNQPQHF. In nucleotides, the CDR3 is TGTGCCAGCAGCTCCCGGGACAGAAATCAGCCCCAGCATTTT. The whole variable domain, filled in from reference TRBV7-2 and TRBJ1-5, reads GAGVSQSPSNKVTEKGKDVELRCDPISGHTALYWYRQSLGQGLEFLIYFQGNSAPDKSGLPSDRFSAERTGGSVSTLTIQRTQQEDSAVYLCASSSRDRNQPQHFGDGTRLSIL.

The chain joins TRBV5-1 to TRBJ2-5; 10 bases fit TRBD1. The trim removed 4 bases at V and 4 bases at J, leaving 7 bases unmatched. The CDR3 has 15 amino acids. From germline, CDR1 is SGHRS and CDR2 YFSETQ. CDR3 DNA: TGCGCCAGCAGCCGAGACAGGGGGCGTGGAGAGACCCAGTACTTC. This codes for CASSRDRGRGETQYF.

The CDR3 spells CASSPDSASGAFF. CDR3 coding DNA: TGTGCCAGCAGCCCCGACAGCGCCTCCGGAGCTTTCTTT. The rearrangement links TRBV25-1 to TRBJ1-1, with a weak D call TRBD1 (5 bases). Germline V gene data show CDR1 as MGHDK and CDR2 as SYGVNS. This CDR3 comprises 13 residues. Trimming pared 6 bases from V and 10 bases from J, leaving 18 bases between.

This clone was found a few times. The genes are TRBV6-1 and TRBJ2-1; D perhaps matches TRBD1 (5 bases). Trimming removed 5 bases at V and 10 bases at J, with 9 bases between. The CDR3 covers 11 residues. Germline V lookup: CDR1 MNHNS, CDR2 SASEGT. For the CDR3, the DNA is TGTGCCAGCAGTAATCACAGGGAGCAGTTCTTC. Residues: CASSNHREQFF.

The V gene is TRBV5-1, the J gene TRBJ2-2, with 10 bases fitting TRBD2. CDR3 length: 15 residues. CDR1 is SGHRS, CDR2 YFSETQ, per germline. The ends lost 3 bases at V and 6 bases at J; junction bases unmatched: 5. CDR3 amino acids: CASSSLAGGPGELFF. DNA for the CDR3: TGCGCCAGCAGCTCCTTAGCGGGGGGCCCCGGGGAGCTGTTTTTT.

This clone has a handful of counts. The chain recombines TRBV6-4 with TRBJ2-1; a possible D gene is TRBD1 (6 bases). Germline V gene sequence: CDR1 MRHNA, CDR2 SNTAGT. V was pared by 0 bases and J by 16 bases, with 19 bases between. The CDR3 covers 14 residues. CDR3 amino acids: CASSDSIGGMEVFF. In nucleotides, the CDR3 is TGTGCCAGCAGTGACTCGATAGGGGGTATGGAAGTTTTCTTC.

Only a few counts were recorded for this clone. This chain connects TRBV5-1 to TRBJ2-7, with D perhaps TRBD1 (6 bases). Germline assignment: CDR1 SGHRS and CDR2 YFSETQ. The CDR3 runs to 14 residues. Trimming took 0 bases from V and 1 from J, leaving 8 bases between them. The CDR3 protein is CASSLVTGSYEQYF. The CDR3 DNA reads as TGCGCCAGCAGCTTGGTCACAGGGTCCTACGAGCAGTACTTC. Full variable domain (outside the CDR3, taken from reference TRBV5-1 and TRBJ2-7): KAGVTQTPRYLIKTRGQQVTLSCSPISGHRSVSWYQQTPGQGLQFLFEYFSETQRNKGNFPGRFSGRQFSNSRSEMNVSTLELGDSALYLCASSLVTGSYEQYFGPGTRLTVT.

This rearrangement joins TRBV2 to TRBJ1-1; D unresolved. V lost 3 bases and J 1 base, leaving 9 bases between the germline ends. The CDR3 contains 14 residues. CDR1 and CDR2 (germline): SNHLY, FYNNEI. The CDR3 region has the DNA TGTGCCAGCAGTGATAGAGTCTCGAACACTGAAGCTTTCTTT. Its translation is CASSDRVSNTEAFF.

The chain employs TRBV5-1 and TRBJ2-3, with 7 bases identical to TRBD2. Trimming at V came to 3 bases and at J to 2 bases, leaving 3 bases not matched to a gene. Germline V gene data show CDR1 as SGHRS and CDR2 as YFSETQ. The CDR3 is 14 amino acids. The CDR3 is CASSSAGVTDTQYF. CDR3 nucleotides: TGCGCCAGCAGCTCGGCGGGGGTCACAGATACGCAGTATTTT.

The rearrangement joins TRBV11-3 to TRBJ2-5, with 7 bases identical to TRBD2. Germline V gene sequence: CDR1 SGHNT, CDR2 YENEEA. J was trimmed by 4 bases and V by 5 bases; bases with no gene match: 10. CDR3 length equals 15 residues. CDR3 bases: TGTGCCAGCAGCCTAAGCGGGGCTGCCAGAGAGACCCAGTACTTC. This translates into CASSLSGAARETQYF.

The V and J genes are TRBV6-1 and TRBJ2-7; D remains ambiguous. V dropped 0 bases and J dropped 6 bases, with 9 bases sitting between them. The CDR3 has 13 amino acids. Per germline, CDR1 MNHNS and CDR2 SASEGT. In DNA, the CDR3 is TGTGCCAGCAGTGAAGCGCGATCGGGCGAGCAGTACTTC. Translating gives CASSEARSGEQYF.

The V and J genes are TRBV10-3 and TRBJ1-5; D gene ambiguous. The V end lost 8 bases, the J end lost 4 bases, and 9 bases lay between the germline ends. CDR1 and CDR2 (germline): ENHRY, SYGVKD. The CDR3 runs to 12 residues. The CDR3 region is CAISESNQPQHF. DNA for the CDR3: TGTGCCATCTCGGAGTCTAATCAGCCCCAGCATTTT.

V and J are TRBV4-3 and TRBJ1-2; D unresolved. CDR3 length equals 16 residues. The germline V gene encodes CDR1 LGHNA and CDR2 YSLEER. V was trimmed by 0 bases and J by 3 bases, leaving 14 bases between them. The CDR3 sequence is CASSQDLRRLDYGYTF. CDR3 bases: TGCGCCAGCAGCCAAGATTTAAGGAGATTGGACTATGGCTACACCTTC.

In this sample, this clone turned up a few times. The V call is TRBV9, the J call TRBJ1-1; D possibly corresponds to TRBD1 (5 bases). Germline CDR1 SGDLS, CDR2 YYNGEE. The CDR3 length is 16 residues. V was clipped by 0 bases and J by 1 base, with 13 bases between them. This CDR3 reads CASSVEAGPANTEAFF. The CDR3 region has the DNA TGTGCCAGCAGCGTAGAGGCAGGGCCGGCGAACACTGAAGCTTTCTTT.

The genes are TRBV5-6 and TRBJ2-5; the match to TRBD1 covers 10 bases. This CDR3 contains 17 residues. Germline CDR1 and CDR2: SGHDT and YYEEEE. The V and J ends lost 2 bases and 3 bases, in that order; junction bases with no gene match: 10. The chain's CDR3 is CASSFDRGTGVKETQYF. The CDR3 DNA sequence: TGTGCCAGCAGCTTCGACAGGGGGACAGGGGTAAAAGAGACCCAGTACTTC.

This clone was found once. The chain is built from TRBV9 and TRBJ2-7, with D tentatively TRBD2 (5 bases). In germline, CDR1 is SGDLS, CDR2 YYNGEE. The length of the CDR3 is 15 residues. The V end lost 1 base, the J end lost 0 bases, and 11 bases lay between the germline ends. CDR3 DNA sequence: TGTGCCAGCAGCGTATCGGCTGGGAGCTCCTACGAGCAGTACTTC. It translates to CASSVSAGSSYEQYF.

The J gene is TRBJ1-2, the V gene TRBV6-5; TRBD1 might be the D (6 bases). The germline gives CDR1 MNHEY, CDR2 SVGAGI. The CDR3 contains 14 residues. The V end lost 5 bases, the J end lost 4 bases, and 14 bases lay between the germline ends. CDR3: CASSAQTGGYGYTF. CDR3 sequence (DNA): TGTGCCAGCAGTGCCCAGACAGGTGGCTATGGCTACACCTTC.

The rearrangement joins TRBV5-1 to TRBJ2-2, with a weak D call TRBD2 (6 bases). Germline V CDR1 and CDR2: SGHRS, YFSETQ. V was cut by 2 bases and J by 6 bases, with 8 bases left in between. The CDR3 totals 13 residues. Here the CDR3 DNA reads TGCGCCAGCAGCTTCAGGGAGGCCGGGGAGCTGTTTTTT. Translating gives CASSFREAGELFF.

This chain joins TRBV30 and TRBJ1-2; D unclear. V lost 5 bases, J lost 2 bases, and 12 bases lay in between. The germline V gene has CDR1 GTSNPN and CDR2 SVGIG (reference sequence). The CDR3 runs to 13 residues. CDR3 in DNA: TGTGCCTGGTCACCTGGAGGGAACTATGGCTACACCTTC. This translates into CAWSPGGNYGYTF.

The chain uses TRBV11-2 and TRBJ1-5, with D tentatively TRBD1 (6 bases). This CDR3 comprises 14 residues. The germline V gene encodes CDR1 SGHAT and CDR2 FQNNGV. V lost 5 bases and J 10 bases, leaving 18 bases between the germline ends. CDR3 residues: CASSPGADNRPQHF. Here the CDR3 DNA reads TGTGCCAGCAGCCCAGGGGCCGACAATCGCCCCCAGCATTTT.

V is TRBV28 and J is TRBJ1-2; 10 nucleotides match TRBD1. From germline, CDR1 is MDHEN and CDR2 SYDVKM. J gave up 4 bases and V 5 bases, and 4 bases lay outside the gene matches. The CDR3 sequence is 14 residues long. The CDR3 coding sequence is TGTGCCAGCAGTATGGGACAGGGGAGCTATGGCTACACCTTC. The encoded protein is CASSMGQGSYGYTF.

This clone appeared once. This chain joins TRBV14 and TRBJ2-5; D is perhaps TRBD2 (5 bases). CDR1 and CDR2 (germline): SGHDN, FVKESK. The CDR3 is 16 amino acids. Trimming took off 2 bases at V and 0 bases at J, with 13 bases between the two ends. The CDR3: CASSQRKGENQETQYF. As DNA, the CDR3 is TGTGCCAGCAGCCAAAGAAAGGGAGAGAACCAAGAGACCCAGTACTTC.